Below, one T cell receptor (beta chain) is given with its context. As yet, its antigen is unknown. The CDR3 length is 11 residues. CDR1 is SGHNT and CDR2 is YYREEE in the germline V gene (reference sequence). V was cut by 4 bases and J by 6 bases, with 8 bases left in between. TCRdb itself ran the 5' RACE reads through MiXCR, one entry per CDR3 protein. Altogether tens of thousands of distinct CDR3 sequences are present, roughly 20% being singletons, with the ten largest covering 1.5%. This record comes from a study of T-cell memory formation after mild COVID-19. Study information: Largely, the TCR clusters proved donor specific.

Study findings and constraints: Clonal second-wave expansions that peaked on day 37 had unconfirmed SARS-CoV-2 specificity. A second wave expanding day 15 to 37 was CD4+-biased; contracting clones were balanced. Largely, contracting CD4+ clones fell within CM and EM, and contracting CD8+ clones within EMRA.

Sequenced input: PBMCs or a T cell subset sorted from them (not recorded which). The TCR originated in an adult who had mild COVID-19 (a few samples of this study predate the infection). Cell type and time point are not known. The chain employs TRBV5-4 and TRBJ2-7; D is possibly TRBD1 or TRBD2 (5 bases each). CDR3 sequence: CASSRGREQYF. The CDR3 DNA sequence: TGTGCCAGCAGCCGGGGCCGCGAGCAGTACTTC.